Listed here are 17 T cell receptor beta chains from one sample, sequenced in a study of cytomegalovirus exposure and HLA in healthy donors. The study ran its PCR with 60 Vbeta and 13 Jbeta primers. Here immunoSEQ multiplex PCR was the method, and the copy in TCRdb shows in-frame clones only, minus some. The data contain about 100,000 clones, roughly 78% of them singletons. The source material was PBMCs. These TCRs come from a woman aged 55-70 years in good health and CMV-seronegative.

The chain employs TRBV7-9 and TRBJ2-2; 13 positions agree with TRBD2. V was clipped by 5 bases and J by 7 bases; unmatched bases: 7. The germline CDR1 and CDR2 sequences are SEHNR and FQNEAQ (reference sequence). This CDR3 is 16 amino acids long. CDR3 nucleotide sequence: TGTGCCAGCAGCCATCGGACTAGCGGGGGTAACGGGGAGCTGTTTTTT. Its translation is CASSHRTSGGNGELFF.

A single count supports this clone. The V and J genes are TRBV14 and TRBJ2-1, with 8 bases aligning to TRBD2. The V gene's germline CDR1 is SGHDN and CDR2 FVKESK. Germline trimming cut 4 bases from V and 2 bases from J; bases unmatched to any gene: 1. This CDR3 is built from 14 residues. The CDR3 DNA follows: TGTGCCAGCAGCCTTAGCGGGGCCTACAATGAGCAGTTCTTC. Its protein is CASSLSGAYNEQFF. Full variable domain (remainder filled in from reference TRBV14 and TRBJ2-1): EAGVTQFPSHSVIEKGQTVTLRCDPISGHDNLYWYRRVMGKEIKFLLHFVKESKQDESGMPNNRFLAERTGGTYSTLKVQPAELEDSGVYFCASSLSGAYNEQFFGPGTRLTVL.

This clone was seen a few times. V usage is TRBV15 and J usage is TRBJ1-5; 7 nucleotides match TRBD1. Trimming took 1 base from V and 5 from J; bases not matched to a gene: 5. CDR1 and CDR2 (germline): LNHNV, YYDKDF (reference sequence). The CDR3 loop spans 15 amino acids. CDR3: CATSRGQGFDQPQHF. The CDR3 bases are TGTGCCACCAGCAGAGGACAGGGATTCGATCAGCCCCAGCATTTT.

The chain has TRBV7-8 and TRBJ2-7; the match to TRBD2 covers 9 bases. The CDR3 runs to 14 residues. Germline CDR1 reads SGHVS; CDR2 reads FQNEAQ. With V trimmed by 5 bases and J by 3 bases, 5 bases remained unmatched. CDR3 nucleotide sequence: TGTGCCAGCAGCCCTAGACTAGCGGTCTACGAGCAGTACTTC. Its protein product is CASSPRLAVYEQYF.

The CDR3 DNA is TGTGCCAGCAGCTTAGCCTCGGGACGGGAGGAAAAACTGTTTTTT. This translates into CASSLASGREEKLFF. This chain links TRBV7-9 with TRBJ1-4; D is perhaps TRBD1 (5 bases). V was trimmed by 0 bases and J by 8 bases, leaving 13 bases between them. Germline CDR1 is SEHNR and CDR2 is FQNEAQ (reference sequence). This CDR3 is 15 amino acids long.

The gene calls are TRBV5-6 and TRBJ1-1, with D perhaps TRBD1 (5 bases). The CDR3 consists of 16 residues. The V end lost 0 bases, the J end lost 0 bases, and 12 bases lay between the germline ends. Germline assignment: CDR1 SGHDT and CDR2 YYEEEE. This CDR3 reads CASSLVGRDLNTEAFF. In DNA form, the CDR3 reads TGTGCCAGCAGCTTGGTCGGCAGGGACTTGAACACTGAAGCTTTCTTT. Based on the CDR3 plus reference TRBV5-6 and TRBJ1-1, the full variable domain is DAGVTQSPTHLIKTRGQQVTLRCSPKSGHDTVSWYQQALGQGPQFIFQYYEEEERQRGNFPDRFSGHQFPNYSSELNVNALLLGDSALYLCASSLVGRDLNTEAFFGQGTRLTVV.

The rearrangement links TRBV7-2 to TRBJ2-1; D gene ambiguous. Deletions cut 0 bases from V and 0 bases from J, with 3 bases between. CDR3 length: 14 amino acids. Germline CDR1 is SGHTA and CDR2 is FQGNSA. The DNA of the CDR3 is TGTGCCAGCAGCTTAGCTAGCTCCTACAATGAGCAGTTCTTC. Protein sequence: CASSLASSYNEQFF.

The chain employs TRBV29-1 and TRBJ2-5; 11 bases are shared with TRBD2. Germline assignment: CDR1 SQVTM and CDR2 ANQGSEA. V shed 6 bases, J shed 4 bases, and the junction held 10 bases outside the gene matches. This CDR3 region has 15 residues. This CDR3 reads CSVRTGTSGVETQYF. The DNA of the CDR3 is TGCAGCGTCCGGACCGGGACTAGCGGTGTAGAGACCCAGTACTTC. Drawing the rest from reference TRBV29-1 and TRBJ2-5, the complete variable domain is SAVISQKPSRDICQRGTSLTIQCQVDSQVTMMFWYRQQPGQSLTLIATANQGSEATYESGFVIDKFPISRPNLTFSTLTVSNMSPEDSSIYLCSVRTGTSGVETQYFGPGTRLLVL.

The genes are TRBV7-9 and TRBJ1-4; D is possibly TRBD1 (6 bases). The CDR3 sequence is 14 residues long. V was cut by 5 bases and J by 0 bases, with 7 bases left in between. The germline V gene has CDR1 SEHNR and CDR2 FQNEAQ (reference sequence). The CDR3 nucleotides are TGTGCCAGCAGCAGGACAGCAACTAATGAAAAACTGTTTTTT. The encoded protein is CASSRTATNEKLFF.

The V gene is TRBV7-2, the J gene TRBJ2-1, with 9 bases lining up with TRBD2. J was trimmed by 10 bases and V by 0 bases; bases with no gene match: 1. This CDR3 has 13 residues. Germline V CDR1 and CDR2: SGHTA, FQGNSA. The CDR3 is CASSLAGLAEQFF. In DNA form, the CDR3 reads TGTGCCAGCAGCTTAGCCGGACTAGCGGAGCAGTTCTTC.

The genes are TRBV2 and TRBJ1-1, with D possibly TRBD1 on 5 matching bases. V was shortened by 9 bases and J by 4 bases, with 12 bases between the two germline ends. The CDR3 spans 12 residues. The germline gives CDR1 SNHLY, CDR2 FYNNEI. In nucleotides, the CDR3 is TGTGCCAGTGACAGTGTAGGCACTGAAGCTTTCTTT. Residues: CASDSVGTEAFF.

The chain uses TRBV7-9 and TRBJ1-3; tentative D call: TRBD1 (6 bases). V was shortened by 5 bases and J by 4 bases, with 15 bases between the two germline ends. CDR3 length: 15 residues. The germline gives CDR1 SEHNR, CDR2 FQNEAQ (reference sequence). CDR3 residues: CASSALGTTGNTIYF. CDR3 nucleotides: TGTGCCAGCAGCGCTTTAGGGACAACGGGAAACACCATATATTTT.

V usage is TRBV6-1 and J usage is TRBJ1-3; maybe TRBD1 (6 bases). V was shortened by 9 bases and J by 3 bases, with 18 bases between the two germline ends. CDR1 and CDR2 (germline): MNHNS, SASEGT. This CDR3 contains 15 residues. The CDR3 is CASVVAGGFGNTIYF. In nucleotides, the CDR3 is TGTGCCAGTGTGGTGGCTGGGGGCTTTGGAAACACCATATATTTT.

The chain employs TRBV10-2 and TRBJ2-7, with D uncertain. The V gene lost 6 bases and the J gene lost 3 bases, with 9 bases spanning the gap. CDR3 length: 12 amino acids. The germline V gene has CDR1 WSHSY and CDR2 SAAADI. CDR3 region: CASRPSGYEQYF. The CDR3 DNA reads TGCGCCAGCAGGCCCAGTGGCTACGAGCAGTACTTC.

The sample holds a few counts of this clone. The chain is built from TRBV4-3 and TRBJ1-1; no reliable D call. From germline, CDR1 is LGHNA and CDR2 YSLEER. V was shortened by 1 base and J by 0 bases, with 12 bases between the two germline ends. The CDR3 has 16 residues. The CDR3 DNA follows: TGCGCCAGCAGCCAAGCGGTCAGCGTCATGAACACTGAAGCTTTCTTT. Its protein product is CASSQAVSVMNTEAFF.

This chain uses TRBV27 with TRBJ2-7, with a weak D call TRBD1 (5 bases). The CDR3 spans 16 residues. CDR1 and CDR2 from the germline V gene are MNHEY and SMNVEV (reference sequence). Trimming took off 2 bases at V and 5 bases at J, with 19 bases between the two ends. CDR3: CASSLTPGPAGHEQYF. CDR3 DNA sequence: TGTGCCAGCAGTTTAACCCCAGGGCCTGCCGGCCACGAGCAGTACTTC.

This clone was counted once. The chain recombines TRBV4-3 with TRBJ1-2; D is unclear. The CDR3 length is 14 residues. Germline CDR1 reads LGHNA; CDR2 reads YSLEER. Trimming left V 0 bases short and J 5 bases short, with 10 bases between. The CDR3 DNA sequence: TGCGCCAGCAGCCAAGATGCCGCCACTTATGGCTACACCTTC. Protein sequence: CASSQDAATYGYTF.